This T cell receptor beta chain originates from a study of blood T cell dynamics during melanoma immunotherapy (dated by TCRdb to between 2020 and 2021). Some background on the complete study: The patients had metastatic melanoma and were given first-line pembrolizumab or nivolumab plus ipilimumab as standard of care in the United Kingdom. To identify early correlates of response, the study profiled peripheral T cell receptor repertoires in patients with metastatic melanoma before and after one cycle of checkpoint inhibitor therapy. Consecutive patients formed a training cohort, and a further independent group of patients from the same centre was pooled into an external validation set. Broader findings and caveats from the paper: Patients who later achieved disease control showed a bifurcated PBMC repertoire reorganization at W3, with increased clonality or increased diversity, unlike progressors. Whether the T cell clones driving repertoire changes were melanoma-specific or reflected general immune activation could not be determined in the study. The relatively small sample size was acknowledged as potentially limiting generalization of the results.

A word on this clone: Its antigen target is currently unknown. No base quality information exists; no much larger clone differs at one position.

Every bulk PBMC sample had a fixed 350 ng of DNA loaded. TCR beta CDR3 sequences were amplified from genomic DNA with the immunoSEQ TCRb Assay kit following manufacturer instructions. The KAPA Library Quantification Kit for Illumina platforms was used to quantify pooled libraries by qPCR. Pooled libraries were clustered at about 0.55-1.2 pM and sequenced on an Illumina NextSeq 500. Turning to the authors' computational methods: Analysis of the TCR data relied on immunoSEQ ANALYZER and the R LymphoSeq package. A rearrangement efficiency score was calculated as productive divided by the sum of productive and non-productive CDR3 sequences. Within each patient, timepoints were compared pairwise for clonality, measured with the Gini coefficient, and for diversity, measured with the Renyi index at alpha=1. In LymphoSeq, clonal relatedness was computed with an edit distance of 3 and repertoire similarity was computed with the Bhattacharyya coefficient. To classify response, a linear discriminant analysis based on week-3 changes in clonality and diversity was built using the R MASS and caret packages. The table was pulled from immuneACCESS by TCRdb, which kept in-frame rearrangements only. Such tables lose some clones; where checked, under half of the loss comes from unresolved V genes, and the rest has no known cause. V, J and clone size were drawn from that table, and D and trimming were deduced from the DNA. This sample is represented by 8,000 or so clones; roughly 77% of them were singletons. The top ten constitute more than 0.95% of the sample.

The sample's time point label is to be understood as: pre-treatment baseline. Blood samples were taken before treatment (T0) and at week 3 (W3), following the first cycle of checkpoint blockade. Except for a couple of patients with rapid clinical progression, response was assessed 12 weeks after the first infusion by RECIST 1.1; disease control meant complete response, partial response or stable disease. Patients with prior systemic cancer treatment, concomitant immunosuppressant therapy or synchronous other active malignancies were excluded. Bulk PBMC and plasma cell-free DNA were both sequenced for TCR beta so that circulating cells and T cell turnover could be tracked. PBMC were isolated from blood with Lymphoprep and SepMate tubes, followed by red cell lysis. QIAamp DNA Blood Mini kits were used to extract DNA from PBMC and from sorted T cell subsets. V is pared back by 6 bases and J by 6 bases, with 9 bases lying between the germline termini. The germline V gene sets CDR1 to MNHNS and CDR2 to SASEGT. There are 12 amino acids in the CDR3, from cysteine to phenylalanine inclusive. Only the CDR3 DNA is retained, 36 bases long and in frame from the first base.

The sequence joins TRBV6-1 to TRBJ1-5; confidence is insufficient to name the D gene. The source of this sequence is a human donor with melanoma. The sample was blood, taken from a patient treated with checkpoint blockade. The CDR3 here reads CASSAPGQPQHF. The DNA sequence follows: TGTGCCAGCAGCGCCCCAGGTCAGCCCCAGCATTTT.